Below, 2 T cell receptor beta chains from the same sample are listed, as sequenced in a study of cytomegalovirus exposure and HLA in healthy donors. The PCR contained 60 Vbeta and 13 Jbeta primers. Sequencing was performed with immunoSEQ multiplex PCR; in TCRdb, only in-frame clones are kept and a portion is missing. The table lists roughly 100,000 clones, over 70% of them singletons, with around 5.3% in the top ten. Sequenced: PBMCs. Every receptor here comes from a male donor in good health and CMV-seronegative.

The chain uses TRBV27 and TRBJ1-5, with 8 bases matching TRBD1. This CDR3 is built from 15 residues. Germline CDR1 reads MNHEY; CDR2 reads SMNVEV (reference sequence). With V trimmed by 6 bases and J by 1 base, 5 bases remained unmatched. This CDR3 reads CASSTRTGSNQPQHF. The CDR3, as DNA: TGTGCCAGCAGCACTCGGACAGGGAGCAATCAGCCCCAGCATTTT.

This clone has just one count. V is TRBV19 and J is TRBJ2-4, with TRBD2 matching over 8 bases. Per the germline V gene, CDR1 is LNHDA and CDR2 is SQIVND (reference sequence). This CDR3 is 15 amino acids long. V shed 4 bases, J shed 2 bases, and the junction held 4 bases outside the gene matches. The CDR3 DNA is TGTGCCAGTAGTAACTCGGGGGGGACCAAAAACATTCAGTACTTC. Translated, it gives CASSNSGGTKNIQYF.